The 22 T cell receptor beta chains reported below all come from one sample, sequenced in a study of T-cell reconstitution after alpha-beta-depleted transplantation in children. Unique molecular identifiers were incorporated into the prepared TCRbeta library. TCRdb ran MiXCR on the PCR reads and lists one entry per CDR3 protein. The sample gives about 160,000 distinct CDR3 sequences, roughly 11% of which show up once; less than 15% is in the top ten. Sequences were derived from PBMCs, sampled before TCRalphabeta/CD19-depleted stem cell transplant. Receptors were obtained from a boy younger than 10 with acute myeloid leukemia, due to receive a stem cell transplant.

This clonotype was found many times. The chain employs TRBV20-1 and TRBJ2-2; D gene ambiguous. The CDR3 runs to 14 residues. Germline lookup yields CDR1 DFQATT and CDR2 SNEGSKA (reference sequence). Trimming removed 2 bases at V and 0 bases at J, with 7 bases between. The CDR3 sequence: CSARPGSNTGELFF. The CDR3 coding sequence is TGCAGTGCTAGACCCGGATCGAACACCGGGGAGCTGTTTTTT.

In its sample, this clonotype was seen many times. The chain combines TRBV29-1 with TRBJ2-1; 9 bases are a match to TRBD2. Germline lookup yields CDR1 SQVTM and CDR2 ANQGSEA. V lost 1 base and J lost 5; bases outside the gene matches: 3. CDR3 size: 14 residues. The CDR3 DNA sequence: TGCAGCGTTGAAGGACTAGCGGCAAACAATGAGCAGTTCTTC. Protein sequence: CSVEGLAANNEQFF.

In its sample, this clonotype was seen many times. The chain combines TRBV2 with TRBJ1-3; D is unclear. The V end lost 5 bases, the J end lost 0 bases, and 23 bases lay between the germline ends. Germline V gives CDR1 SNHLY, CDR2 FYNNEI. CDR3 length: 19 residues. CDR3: CASSRVLDSFRVSGNTIYF. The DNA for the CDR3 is TGTGCCAGCAGTAGAGTGCTCGACTCTTTTCGGGTCTCTGGAAACACCATATATTTT.

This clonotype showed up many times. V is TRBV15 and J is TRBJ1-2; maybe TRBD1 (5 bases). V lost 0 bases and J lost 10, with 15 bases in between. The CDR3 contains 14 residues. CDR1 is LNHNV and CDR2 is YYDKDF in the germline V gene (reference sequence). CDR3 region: CATSREQSPGDYTF. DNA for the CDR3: TGTGCCACCAGCAGAGAACAGTCTCCGGGGGACTACACCTTC.

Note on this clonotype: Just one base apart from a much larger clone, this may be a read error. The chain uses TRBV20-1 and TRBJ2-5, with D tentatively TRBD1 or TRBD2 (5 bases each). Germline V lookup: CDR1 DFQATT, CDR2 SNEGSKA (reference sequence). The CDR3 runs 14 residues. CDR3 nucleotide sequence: TGCAGTGCTAGAGATGAGGGGAGCCAAGAGGCCCAGTACTTC. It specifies CSARDEGSQEAQYF.

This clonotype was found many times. The CDR3, as DNA: TGTGCCAGTGATACCGGGACAGGAGCCTACAATGAGCAGTTCTTC. Protein product: CASDTGTGAYNEQFF. The chain has TRBV5-5 and TRBJ2-1; TRBD1 matches 8 bases. Germline V gene sequence: CDR1 SGHKS, CDR2 YYEKEE (reference sequence). V shed 8 bases and J 2 bases; nucleotides not matched to a gene: 9. This CDR3 is 15 amino acids long.

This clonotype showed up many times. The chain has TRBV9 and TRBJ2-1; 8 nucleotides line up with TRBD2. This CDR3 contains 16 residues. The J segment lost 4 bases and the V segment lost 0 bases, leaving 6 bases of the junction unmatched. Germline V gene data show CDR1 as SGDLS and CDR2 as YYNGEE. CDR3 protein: CASSVEPGTSYNEQFF. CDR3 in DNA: TGTGCCAGCAGCGTAGAACCCGGGACTAGTTACAATGAGCAGTTCTTC. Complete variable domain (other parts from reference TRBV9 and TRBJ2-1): DSGVTQTPKHLITATGQRVTLRCSPRSGDLSVYWYQQSLDQGLQFLIQYYNGEERAKGNILERFSAQQFPDLHSELNLSSLELGDSALYFCASSVEPGTSYNEQFFGPGTRLTVL.

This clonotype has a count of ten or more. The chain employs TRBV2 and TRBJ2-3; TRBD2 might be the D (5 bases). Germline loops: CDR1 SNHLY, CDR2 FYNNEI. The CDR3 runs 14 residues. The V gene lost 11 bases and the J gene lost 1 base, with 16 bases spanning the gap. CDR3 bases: TGTGCCTGCGGGTCTGGGTCCGGCACAGATACGCAGTATTTT. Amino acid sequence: CACGSGSGTDTQYF.

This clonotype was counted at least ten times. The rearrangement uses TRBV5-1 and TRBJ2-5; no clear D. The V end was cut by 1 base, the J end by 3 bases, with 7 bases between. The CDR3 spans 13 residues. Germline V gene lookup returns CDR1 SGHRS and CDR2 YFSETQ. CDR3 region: CASSLPPEETQYF. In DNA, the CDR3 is TGCGCCAGCAGCTTGCCTCCCGAAGAGACCCAGTACTTC.

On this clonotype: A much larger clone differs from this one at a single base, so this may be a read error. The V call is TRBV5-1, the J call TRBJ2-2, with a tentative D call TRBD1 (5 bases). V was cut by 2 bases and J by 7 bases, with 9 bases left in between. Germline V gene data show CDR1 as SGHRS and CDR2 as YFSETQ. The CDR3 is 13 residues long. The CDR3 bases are TGCGCCAGCAGCTTTGTCAGGGTCGGGGAGCTGTTTTTT. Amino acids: CASSFVRVGELFF.

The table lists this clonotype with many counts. The CDR3 DNA sequence: TGCGCCAGCAGCCACGATATTGGACTAGCGGGAGTTGGCGAGCAGTACTTC. This encodes CASSHDIGLAGVGEQYF. The chain links TRBV4-1 to TRBJ2-7; 13 bases fit TRBD2. J lost 6 bases, V lost 3 bases, and 11 bases had no gene match. From germline, CDR1 is MGHRA and CDR2 YSYEKL. CDR3 length: 17 amino acids.

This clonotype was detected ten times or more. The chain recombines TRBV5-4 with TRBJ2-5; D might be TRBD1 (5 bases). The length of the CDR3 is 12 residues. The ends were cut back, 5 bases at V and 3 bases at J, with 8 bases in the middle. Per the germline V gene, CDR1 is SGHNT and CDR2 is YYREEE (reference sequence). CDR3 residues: CASSGREETQYF. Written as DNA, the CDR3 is TGTGCCAGCAGTGGCAGGGAAGAGACCCAGTACTTC.

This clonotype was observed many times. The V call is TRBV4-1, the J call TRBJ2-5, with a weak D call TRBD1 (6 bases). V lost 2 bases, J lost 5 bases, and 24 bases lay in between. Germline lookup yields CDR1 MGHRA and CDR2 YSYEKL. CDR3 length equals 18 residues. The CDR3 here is CASSQPGARQPGFETQYF. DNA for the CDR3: TGCGCCAGCAGCCAACCAGGGGCAAGACAACCTGGTTTTGAGACCCAGTACTTC.

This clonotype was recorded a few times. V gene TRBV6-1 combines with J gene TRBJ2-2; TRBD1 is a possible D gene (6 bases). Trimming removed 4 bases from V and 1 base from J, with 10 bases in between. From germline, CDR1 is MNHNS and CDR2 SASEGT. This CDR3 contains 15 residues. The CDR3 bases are TGTGCCAGCAGTGCGAACAGGGTGAACACCGGGGAGCTGTTTTTT. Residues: CASSANRVNTGELFF.

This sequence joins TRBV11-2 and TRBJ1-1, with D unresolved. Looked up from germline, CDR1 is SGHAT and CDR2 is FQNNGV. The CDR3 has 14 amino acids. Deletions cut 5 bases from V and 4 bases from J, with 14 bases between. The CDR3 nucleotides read TGTGCCAGCAGCGTCGATCTAACGGGCACTGAAGCTTTCTTT. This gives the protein CASSVDLTGTEAFF.

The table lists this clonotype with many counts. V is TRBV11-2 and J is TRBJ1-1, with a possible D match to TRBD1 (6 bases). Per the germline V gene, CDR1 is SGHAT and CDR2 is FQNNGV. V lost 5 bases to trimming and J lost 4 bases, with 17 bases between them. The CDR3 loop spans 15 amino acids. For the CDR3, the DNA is TGTGCCAGCAGCCAGACCAGGGGCCGGGGCACTGAAGCTTTCTTT. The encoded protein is CASSQTRGRGTEAFF.

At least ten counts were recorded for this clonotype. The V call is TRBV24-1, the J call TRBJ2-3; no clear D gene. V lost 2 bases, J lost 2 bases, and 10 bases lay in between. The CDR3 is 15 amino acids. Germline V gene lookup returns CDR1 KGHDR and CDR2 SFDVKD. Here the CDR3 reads CATSDSGRITDTQYF. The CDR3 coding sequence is TGTGCCACCAGTGATTCCGGCAGGATCACAGATACGCAGTATTTT.

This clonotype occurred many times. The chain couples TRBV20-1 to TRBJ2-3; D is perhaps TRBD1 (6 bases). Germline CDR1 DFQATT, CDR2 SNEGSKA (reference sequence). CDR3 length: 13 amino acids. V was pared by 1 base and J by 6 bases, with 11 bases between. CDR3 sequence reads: CSARVQGTDTQYF. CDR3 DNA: TGCAGTGCTAGAGTGCAGGGGACCGATACGCAGTATTTT.

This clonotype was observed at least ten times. CDR3 nucleotide sequence: TGTGCCAGCAGCTTAGTGGGGCAGCTCAATCAGCCCCAGCATTTT. This translates into CASSLVGQLNQPQHF. The chain employs TRBV7-2 and TRBJ1-5; tentative D call: TRBD1 (5 bases). Deletions cut 1 base from V and 3 bases from J, with 10 bases between. Germline V gives CDR1 SGHTA, CDR2 FQGNSA. The CDR3 totals 15 residues.

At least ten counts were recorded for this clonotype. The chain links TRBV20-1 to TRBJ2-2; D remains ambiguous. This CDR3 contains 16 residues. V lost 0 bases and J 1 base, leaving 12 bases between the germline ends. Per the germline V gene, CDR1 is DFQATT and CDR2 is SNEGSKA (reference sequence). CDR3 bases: TGCAGTGCTAGAGATCCCCAGGCAGGGAACACCGGGGAGCTGTTTTTT. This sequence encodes CSARDPQAGNTGELFF.

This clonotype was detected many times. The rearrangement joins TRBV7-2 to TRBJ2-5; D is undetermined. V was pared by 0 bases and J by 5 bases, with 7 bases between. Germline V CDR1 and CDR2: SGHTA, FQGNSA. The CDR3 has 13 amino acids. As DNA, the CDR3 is TGTGCCAGCAGCTTAGCGACTGGTGAGACCCAGTACTTC. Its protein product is CASSLATGETQYF.

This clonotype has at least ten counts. The CDR3 is CASSYSAVYNEQFF. CDR3 nucleotide sequence: TGTGCCAGCAGTTATTCAGCGGTATACAATGAGCAGTTCTTC. The genes are TRBV6-5 and TRBJ2-1; D is perhaps TRBD2 (5 bases). The CDR3 consists of 14 residues. Germline lookup yields CDR1 MNHEY and CDR2 SVGAGI. The V and J ends lost 3 bases and 4 bases respectively, with 10 bases between them.